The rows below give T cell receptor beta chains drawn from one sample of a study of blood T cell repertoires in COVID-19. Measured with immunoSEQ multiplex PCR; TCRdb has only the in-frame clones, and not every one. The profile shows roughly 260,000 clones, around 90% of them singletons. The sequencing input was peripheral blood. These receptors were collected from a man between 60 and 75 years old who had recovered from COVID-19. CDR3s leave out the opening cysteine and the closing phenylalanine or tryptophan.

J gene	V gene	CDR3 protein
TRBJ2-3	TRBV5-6	ASRRGGLPDTQY
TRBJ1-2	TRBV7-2	ASSSERGRDGYT
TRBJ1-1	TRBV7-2	ASSLRTGGREAF
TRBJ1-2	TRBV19	ASRTPEAPYGYT
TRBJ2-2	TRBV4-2	ASSQGQANTGELF
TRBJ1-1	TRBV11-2	ASTNGRGAHTEAF
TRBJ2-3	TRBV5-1	ASSPDLTDRAVTDTQY
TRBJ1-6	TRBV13	ASSYDRGNSPLH
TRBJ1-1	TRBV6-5	ASLDRGLPNTEAF
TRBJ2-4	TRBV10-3	AISPGNTAKNIQY
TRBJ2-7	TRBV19	ASSSMQRADGEQY
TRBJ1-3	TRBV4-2	ASSQDRVSGNTIY
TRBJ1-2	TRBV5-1	ASSLWQNYGYT
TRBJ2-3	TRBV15	ATSRAGTGGSTDTQY
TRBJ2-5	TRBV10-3	AISELTIAGVATQY
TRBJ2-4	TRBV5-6	ASSSTDKRKNIQY